Presented here are 24 T cell receptor beta chains from one specimen sequenced in a study of blood T cell repertoires in COVID-19. The method was immunoSEQ multiplex PCR; TCRdb's version includes in-frame clones alone and lacks a portion of them. This sample has tens of thousands of clones, with around four fifths found just once. Sequencing input: peripheral blood. These receptors originate from a human donor in a cohort sampled during active COVID-19.

The CDR3 loop is CASKTNYAEQFF. In nucleotides, the CDR3 is TGTGCCAGCAAGACCAACTACGCTGAGCAGTTCTTC. This chain uses TRBV6-5 with TRBJ2-1; D is unclear. Trimming removed 7 bases from V and 9 bases from J, with 13 bases in between. The CDR3 is 12 residues long. Germline values: CDR1 MNHEY, CDR2 SVGAGI.

The rearrangement uses TRBV6-6 and TRBJ2-1, with a weak D call TRBD2 (6 bases). CDR3 length: 15 residues. Trimming took 5 bases from V and 8 from J, leaving 19 bases between them. CDR1 and CDR2 (germline): MNHNY, SVGAGI (reference sequence). This CDR3 reads CASSPGGSRGDEQFF. In DNA, the CDR3 is TGTGCCAGCAGTCCCGGAGGGAGCCGAGGGGATGAGCAGTTCTTC.

This clone was recorded only once. This chain joins TRBV7-9 and TRBJ2-4, with D possibly being TRBD1 (7 bases). Per the germline V gene, CDR1 is SEHNR and CDR2 is FQNEAQ (reference sequence). Trimming removed 2 bases at V and 8 bases at J, with 13 bases between. The CDR3 is 14 amino acids. The CDR3 bases are TGTGCCAGCAGCTTAAGCAGGGGGAGGTACATTCAGTACTTC. It specifies CASSLSRGRYIQYF.

The chain joins TRBV5-1 to TRBJ2-5; 11 bases agree with TRBD2. Germline V lookup: CDR1 SGHRS, CDR2 YFSETQ. Losses at the gene ends were 3 bases for V and 5 bases for J; bases not matched to a gene: 9. This CDR3 has 16 residues. This chain's CDR3 is CASSSSNSGGVETQYF. The CDR3 DNA reads as TGCGCCAGCAGCTCCTCTAATAGCGGGGGGGTCGAGACCCAGTACTTC.

The rearrangement joins TRBV6-4 to TRBJ1-2, with 10 bases that match TRBD1. From germline, CDR1 is MRHNA and CDR2 SNTAGT. The trim removed 5 bases at V and 7 bases at J, leaving 7 bases unmatched. CDR3 length equals 14 residues. The CDR3 protein is CASSQDRGRIGYTF. The CDR3 bases are TGTGCCAGCAGTCAAGACAGGGGGCGGATTGGCTACACCTTC.

This chain uses TRBV19 with TRBJ2-1, with 12 nucleotides matching TRBD2. The V gene's germline CDR1 is LNHDA and CDR2 SQIVND (reference sequence). The CDR3 loop spans 15 amino acids. Germline trimming cut 5 bases from V and 5 bases from J; bases unmatched to any gene: 4. DNA for the CDR3: TGTGCCAGTAGTGCTAGCGGGGGGGCCCACAATGAGCAGTTCTTC. Translated: CASSASGGAHNEQFF.

This clone was counted once. The chain uses TRBV7-6 and TRBJ1-3; TRBD1 is a possible D gene (5 bases). Germline loops: CDR1 SGHVS, CDR2 FNYEAQ. CDR3 length equals 18 residues. V lost 5 bases and J 1 base, leaving 21 bases between the germline ends. DNA for the CDR3: TGTGCCAGCAGCCCGCTGAGGTCAGGGAGGAGTTCTGGAAACACCATATATTTT. Translated: CASSPLRSGRSSGNTIYF. Supplemented by reference TRBV7-6 and TRBJ1-3, the full variable domain reads GAGVSQSPRYKVTKRGQDVALRCDPISGHVSLYWYRQALGQGPEFLTYFNYEAQQDKSGLPNDRFSAERPEGSISTLTIQRTEQRDSAMYRCASSPLRSGRSSGNTIYFGEGSWLTVV.

This chain joins TRBV6-5 and TRBJ2-7, with 10 positions matching TRBD2. The CDR3 has 16 residues. V shed 0 bases and J 2 bases; nucleotides not matched to a gene: 4. The germline V gene encodes CDR1 MNHEY and CDR2 SVGAGI. The CDR3 DNA reads TGTGCCAGCAGTTACTCGATTACTAGCGGGGCCTACGAGCAGTACTTC. This translates into CASSYSITSGAYEQYF.

This clone came up once. J is TRBJ1-2 and V is TRBV7-8; D perhaps matches TRBD1 (6 bases). CDR1 is SGHVS, CDR2 FQNEAQ, per germline. The CDR3 is 14 amino acids. Trimming removed 2 bases from V and 1 base from J, with 8 bases in between. CDR3 nucleotides: TGTGCCAGCAGCTTATCGGACAGTAACTATGGCTACACCTTC. The encoded protein is CASSLSDSNYGYTF.

J is TRBJ1-6 and V is TRBV9; 7 nucleotides match TRBD1. V shed 1 base and J 11 bases; nucleotides not matched to a gene: 3. The CDR3 has 13 residues. Per germline, CDR1 SGDLS and CDR2 YYNGEE. The CDR3 nucleotides are TGTGCCAGCAGCGTACGGGACAGCACACCCCTCCACTTT. The encoded protein is CASSVRDSTPLHF.

The rearrangement uses TRBV7-9 and TRBJ1-4, with D hard to call. Trimming took off 2 bases at V and 0 bases at J, with 4 bases between the two ends. The CDR3 extends over 14 amino acids. CDR1 and CDR2 from the germline V gene are SEHNR and FQNEAQ (reference sequence). CDR3: CASSLTATNEKLFF. DNA of the CDR3: TGTGCCAGCAGCTTAACAGCAACTAATGAAAAACTGTTTTTT.

This chain connects TRBV6-5 to TRBJ2-1; 7 positions agree with TRBD1. The CDR3 sequence is 15 residues long. Germline CDR1 is MNHEY and CDR2 is SVGAGI. V was clipped by 6 bases and J by 4 bases; unmatched bases: 9. DNA of the CDR3: TGTGCCAGCAGACCGACAGGGCTTTCATACAATGAGCAGTTCTTC. It specifies CASRPTGLSYNEQFF.

This clone has a handful of counts. The J gene is TRBJ1-4, the V gene TRBV7-9, with D hard to call. Germline loops: CDR1 SEHNR, CDR2 FQNEAQ (reference sequence). CDR3 length: 15 amino acids. Trimming cost V 6 bases and J 2 bases, with 13 bases left between them. This CDR3 is CASSSPLATNEKLFF. In DNA, the CDR3 is TGTGCCAGCAGTTCGCCGTTAGCGACTAATGAAAAACTGTTTTTT.

The V gene is TRBV7-6, the J gene TRBJ2-5; maybe TRBD2 (7 bases). The CDR3 runs to 13 residues. V was cut by 3 bases and J by 5 bases, with 10 bases left in between. CDR1 SGHVS and CDR2 FNYEAQ come from the germline V gene. For the CDR3, the DNA is TGTGCCAGCAGCTTCGCGGGGGCCGAGACCCAGTACTTC. Translation gives CASSFAGAETQYF.

The V call is TRBV5-1, the J call TRBJ1-1, with D possibly being TRBD1 (5 bases). Germline-derived CDR1 and CDR2 are SGHRS and YFSETQ. V was pared by 6 bases and J by 1 base, with 13 bases between. The CDR3 is 14 amino acids. This CDR3 reads CASTFRGENTEAFF. CDR3 sequence (DNA): TGCGCCAGCACTTTCCGGGGGGAGAACACTGAAGCTTTCTTT. Full variable domain (rest looked up from reference TRBV5-1 and TRBJ1-1): KAGVTQTPRYLIKTRGQQVTLSCSPISGHRSVSWYQQTPGQGLQFLFEYFSETQRNKGNFPGRFSGRQFSNSRSEMNVSTLELGDSALYLCASTFRGENTEAFFGQGTRLTVV.

V is TRBV29-1 and J is TRBJ2-1; 14 bases are a match to TRBD2. The CDR3 loop spans 17 amino acids. J gave up 0 bases and V 7 bases, and 8 bases lay outside the gene matches. Germline V gives CDR1 SQVTM, CDR2 ANQGSEA. This CDR3 is CSAYGLAGGSSYNEQFF. The CDR3 DNA is TGCAGCGCCTACGGACTAGCGGGAGGTAGCTCCTACAATGAGCAGTTCTTC.

The rearrangement uses TRBV7-8 and TRBJ1-5; no clear D. This CDR3 region has 13 residues. Trimming took off 2 bases at V and 10 bases at J, with 12 bases between the two ends. Per germline, CDR1 SGHVS and CDR2 FQNEAQ. CDR3 bases: TGTGCCAGCAGCTTAAGCCCTGAGGGTCCCCAGCATTTT. This encodes CASSLSPEGPQHF.

This chain joins TRBV27 and TRBJ2-1; 9 bases match TRBD1. V was clipped by 4 bases and J by 5 bases; unmatched bases: 9. This CDR3 spans 16 amino acids. CDR1 and CDR2 (germline): MNHEY, SMNVEV (reference sequence). DNA for the CDR3: TGTGCCAGCAGTTCTCCCTCGACAGGGGGGAACAATGAGCAGTTCTTC. It translates to CASSSPSTGGNNEQFF.

The J gene is TRBJ1-5, the V gene TRBV10-3; D possibly corresponds to TRBD1 (6 bases). CDR1 and CDR2 from the germline V gene are ENHRY and SYGVKD. The V end lost 3 bases, the J end lost 2 bases, and 11 bases lay between the germline ends. The CDR3 sequence is 15 residues long. The CDR3: CAISDPAGGNQPQHF. The CDR3 DNA is TGTGCCATCAGTGATCCCGCAGGGGGCAATCAGCCCCAGCATTTT.

The chain recombines TRBV3-1 (or the pseudogene TRBV3-2) with TRBJ2-2; 9 positions agree with TRBD1. CDR3 size: 17 residues. V lost 4 bases to trimming and J lost 1 base; unmatched junction nucleotides: 7. CDR1 is LGHDT and CDR2 is YNNKEL in the germline V gene (reference sequence). The CDR3 loop reads CASSPRPGQGNTGELFF. CDR3 in DNA: TGTGCCAGCAGCCCCCGCCCGGGACAGGGGAACACCGGGGAGCTGTTTTTT.

This clone was observed once. The chain carries TRBV5-1 and TRBJ1-1; D unclear. Trimming left V 0 bases short and J 6 bases short, with 12 bases between. The CDR3 is 14 residues long. Germline CDR1 SGHRS, CDR2 YFSETQ. This CDR3 is CASSLEEGRAEAFF. DNA of the CDR3: TGCGCCAGCAGCTTGGAGGAGGGTAGGGCTGAAGCTTTCTTT.

V is TRBV6-2 or TRBV6-3 and J is TRBJ2-2, with D perhaps TRBD2 (5 bases). The CDR3 loop spans 15 amino acids. Germline CDR1 MNHEY, CDR2 SVGEGT. V was shortened by 2 bases and J by 4 bases, with 11 bases between the two germline ends. CDR3 sequence (DNA): TGTGCCAGCAGTTACGAAGGTCGGGGCACCGGGGAGCTGTTTTTT. Its translation: CASSYEGRGTGELFF.

The gene calls are TRBV28 and TRBJ2-1; 8 bases are shared with TRBD2. CDR3 length equals 17 residues. The germline V gene encodes CDR1 MDHEN and CDR2 SYDVKM. J was trimmed by 5 bases and V by 3 bases; bases with no gene match: 12. In nucleotides, the CDR3 is TGTGCCAGCAGTTTCAGCTGGACTAGCCTTACCCACAATGAGCAGTTCTTC. Protein: CASSFSWTSLTHNEQFF.

This clone was recorded a few times. The rearrangement links TRBV6-5 to TRBJ1-4; D uncertain. V was pared by 7 bases and J by 8 bases, with 8 bases between. Germline V lookup: CDR1 MNHEY, CDR2 SVGAGI. The CDR3 consists of 11 residues. The CDR3 region is CASTRGEKLFF. CDR3 bases: TGTGCCAGCACTCGGGGAGAAAAACTGTTTTTT.